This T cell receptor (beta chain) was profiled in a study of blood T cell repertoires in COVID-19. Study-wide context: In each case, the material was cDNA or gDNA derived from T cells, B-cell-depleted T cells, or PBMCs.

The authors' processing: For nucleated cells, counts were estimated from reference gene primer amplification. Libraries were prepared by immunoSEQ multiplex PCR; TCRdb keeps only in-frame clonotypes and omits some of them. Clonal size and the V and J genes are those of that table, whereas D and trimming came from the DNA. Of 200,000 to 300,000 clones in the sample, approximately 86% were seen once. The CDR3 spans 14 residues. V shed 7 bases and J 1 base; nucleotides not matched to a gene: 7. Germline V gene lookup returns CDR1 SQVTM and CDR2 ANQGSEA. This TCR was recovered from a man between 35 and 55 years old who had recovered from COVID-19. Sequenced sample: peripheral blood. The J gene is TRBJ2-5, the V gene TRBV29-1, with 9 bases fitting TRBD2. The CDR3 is CSARGAGGQETQYF. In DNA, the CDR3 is TGCAGCGCCCGGGGAGCGGGGGGCCAAGAGACCCAGTACTTC.